This TCR beta chain appears in the sequencing data of a study of blood T cell repertoires in COVID-19. On the study more broadly: Samples of COVID-19 (acute and convalescent) were obtained from the United States, Italy and Spain. PBMCs, B-cell-depleted T cells, or T cells provided the cDNA or gDNA that made up the material.

Per the authors' pipeline: Amplification from reference gene primers served as the basis for estimated nucleated cell counts. TCRdb keeps only in-frame clones here, not all; method: immunoSEQ multiplex PCR. That table gives V, J and clone size, and the DNA gave D and trimming. There are 150,000 to 200,000 clones in the sample; over 85% occur only once, and 18% lies in the top ten. V shed 6 bases and J 7 bases; nucleotides not matched to a gene: 10. The germline V gene has CDR1 MNHEY and CDR2 SVGAGI. The CDR3 contains 15 residues. The TCR originated in a man aged 60-69 years with active or convalescent COVID-19. The sample was peripheral blood. This chain connects TRBV6-5 to TRBJ2-4; 9 bases are a match to TRBD1. The CDR3 sequence: CASSLADRGDNIQYF. In nucleotides, the CDR3 is TGTGCCAGCAGCCTCGCTGACAGGGGGGACAACATTCAGTACTTC.